This T cell receptor (beta chain) was captured by sequencing in a study of blood T cell repertoires in COVID-19. Looking at the study overall: PBMCs, B-cell-depleted T cells, or T cells provided the cDNA or gDNA that made up the material.

Measured with immunoSEQ multiplex PCR; TCRdb has only the in-frame clones, and not every one. Of roughly 140,000 clones in the sample, approximately 91% were seen once. Per germline, CDR1 MDHEN and CDR2 SYDVKM. The V end was cut by 6 bases, the J end by 6 bases, with 9 bases between. The CDR3 runs 12 residues. Sequenced sample: peripheral blood. This chain connects TRBV28 to TRBJ2-1, with D uncertain. This receptor was identified in a man aged 45-65 years with active or convalescent COVID-19. The CDR3 DNA is TGTGCCAGCAGCCTTAGTGGCAATGAGCAGTTCTTC. It encodes CASSLSGNEQFF. Full variable domain (outside the CDR3, taken from reference TRBV28 and TRBJ2-1): DVKVTQSSRYLVKRTGEKVFLECVQDMDHENMFWYRQDPGLGLRLIYFSYDVKMKEKGDIPEGYSVSREKKERFSLILESASTNQTSMYLCASSLSGNEQFFGPGTRLTVL.